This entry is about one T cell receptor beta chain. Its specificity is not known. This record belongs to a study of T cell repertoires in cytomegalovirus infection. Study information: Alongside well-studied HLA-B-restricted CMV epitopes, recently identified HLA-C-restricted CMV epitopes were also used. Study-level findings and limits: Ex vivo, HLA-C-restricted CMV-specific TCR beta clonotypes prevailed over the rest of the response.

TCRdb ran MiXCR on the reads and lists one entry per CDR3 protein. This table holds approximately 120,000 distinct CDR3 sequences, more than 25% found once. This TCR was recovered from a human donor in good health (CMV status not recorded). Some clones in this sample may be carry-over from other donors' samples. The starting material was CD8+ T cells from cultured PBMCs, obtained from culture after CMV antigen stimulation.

The CDR3 bases are TGTGCCAGTTCTGATCCAGGGTCGTCACCCCTCCACTTT. This codes for CASSDPGSSPLHF. The chain employs TRBV19 and TRBJ1-6, with D tentatively TRBD1 (5 bases). The CDR3 length is 13 residues. V gave up 8 bases and J gave up 10 bases, with 15 bases separating them. Germline values: CDR1 LNHDA, CDR2 SQIVND (reference sequence).